A selection of T cell receptor beta chains follows, all from one sample in a study of CD8+CD57+ T cells in acquired aplastic anemia. Each CDR3 protein is one row after TCRdb ran MiXCR on the reads. The sample lists 250,000 to 350,000 distinct CDR3 sequences, 55% to 60% occurring once. Sequencing used sorted CD4+, CD8+, or CD8+CD57+ T cells (not recorded which) from PBMCs. These receptor sequences come from a human donor with severe aplastic anemia or a healthy control (not recorded which). CDR3s include the opening cysteine and the closing phenylalanine or tryptophan. The D gene is left open where the match is weak. Clone size is stated in some rows and not others, as once, few, many or a class when expanded.

.	few	TRBV7-6	13	TRBJ1-1	TGTGCCAGCAGCCACACATTGAACACTGAAGCTTTCTTT	CASSHTLNTEAFF
TRBD1	.	TRBV5-1	12	TRBJ2-7	TGCGCCAGCAGCCAGGGGGCTGGGGAGCAGTACTTC	CASSQGAGEQYF
TRBD1	.	TRBV9	15	TRBJ2-7	TGTGCCAGCAGCGTATGGGACAGGGAAGGCATCGAGCAGTACTTC	CASSVWDREGIEQYF
.	.	TRBV9	13	TRBJ1-2	TGTGCCAGCAGCGTAGATTCAGGGAACGGCTACACCTTC	CASSVDSGNGYTF
.	.	TRBV29-1	11	TRBJ1-1	TGCAGCGTTCCAGGGAACACTGAAGCTTTCTTT	CSVPGNTEAFF
.	many	TRBV19	15	TRBJ1-6	TGTGCCAGTAGCGTAACAGGGCCGGAAGATTCACCCCTCCACTTT	CASSVTGPEDSPLHF
.	many	TRBV20-1	14	TRBJ1-2	TGCAGTGCTGAGGGATTCGGGGACCACTATGGCTACACCTTC	CSAEGFGDHYGYTF
TRBD1	.	TRBV7-6	16	TRBJ2-7	TGTGCCAGCAGCTTCTCCCCGGGACAGGGTGCCTACGAGCAGTACTTC	CASSFSPGQGAYEQYF
TRBD2	many	TRBV7-9	15	TRBJ2-1	TGTGCCAGCAGCTGGCTAGCGGGGGGGCGTAATGAGCAGTTCTTC	CASSWLAGGRNEQFF
TRBD2	.	TRBV9	16	TRBJ2-3	TGTGCCAGCAGCGTGGCTAGCGGGGGCCCGGGGGATACGCAGTATTTT	CASSVASGGPGDTQYF
.	.	TRBV20-1	13	TRBJ2-7	TGCAGTGCAACCTCTACGAGTTCCTACGAGCAGTACTTC	CSATSTSSYEQYF
.	.	TRBV20-1	15	TRBJ2-7	TGCAGTGCTAGAGATAAGGGGTACGGCTCCTACGAGCAGTACTTC	CSARDKGYGSYEQYF
.	.	TRBV7-8	14	TRBJ1-1	TGTGCCAGCAGCTTAGGAGGGGATAGGGCTGAAGCTTTCTTT	CASSLGGDRAEAFF
.	.	TRBV2	11	TRBJ1-1	TGTGCCAGCAGTTTTAGCACTGAAGCTTTCTTT	CASSFSTEAFF
.	.	TRBV10-1	16	TRBJ2-3	TGCGCCAGCAGTGAGTCGGGGGGTCTAGCTGCAGATACGCAGTATTTT	CASSESGGLAADTQYF
.	.	TRBV7-3	15	TRBJ2-5	TGTGCCAGCAGCTCGGGGGCGGGAGCCAAAGAGACCCAGTACTTC	CASSSGAGAKETQYF
.	once	TRBV29-1	12	TRBJ1-2	TGCAGCGCCTGGACGTCTAACTATGGCTACACCTTC	CSAWTSNYGYTF
.	many	TRBV5-1	14	TRBJ1-5	TGCGCCAGCAGCTTGAGTGGGCTCCACCAGCCCCAGCATTTT	CASSLSGLHQPQHF
.	.	TRBV24-1	17	TRBJ2-5	TGTGCCACCAGTGATCCCTCCGGACAGACGTTTCAAGAGACCCAGTACTTC	CATSDPSGQTFQETQYF
.	many	TRBV4-3	16	TRBJ2-7	TGCGCCAGCAGCCATGAACGAGGGGGGGAGGCGATCGAGCAGTACTTC	CASSHERGGEAIEQYF